The entry below describes one T cell receptor (beta chain). Trimming stripped 1 base from V and 9 bases from J, with 11 bases between. The CDR3 extends over 13 amino acids. Per germline, CDR1 SGHTA and CDR2 FQGNSA. Unique molecular identifiers were incorporated into the prepared TCRbeta library. One entry per CDR3 protein, called by TCRdb with MiXCR from the PCR reads. This table has approximately 500,000 distinct CDR3 sequences, about 10% appearing once. The data stem from a study of T-cell reconstitution after alpha-beta-depleted transplantation in children. This TCR came from a child aged 2-9 years with inherited bone marrow failure, due to receive a stem cell transplant. Sample: PBMCs, taken before TCRalphabeta/CD19-depleted stem cell transplant. The rearrangement joins TRBV7-2 to TRBJ2-3; weak D call: TRBD1 (6 bases). For the CDR3, the DNA is TGTGCCAGCAGCTTAGAGGGACAAGCAACGCAGTATTTT. Residues: CASSLEGQATQYF. The full variable domain, in which reference TRBV7-2 and TRBJ2-3 provide the parts outside the CDR3, is GAGVSQSPSNKVTEKGKDVELRCDPISGHTALYWYRQSLGQGLEFLIYFQGNSAPDKSGLPSDRFSAERTGGSVSTLTIQRTQQEDSAVYLCASSLEGQATQYFGPGTRLTVL.